Detailed here is one TCR beta chain. The same CDR3 also results from other DNA sequences found in this sample. The data originate from a study of blood T cell repertoires in COVID-19. Study information: From the United States, Italy and Spain came samples of acute and convalescent COVID-19.

Original processing methods: How many nucleated cells were present was estimated from reference gene primer amplification. TCRdb's table, derived via immunoSEQ multiplex PCR, lists solely in-frame clones and lacks some. V and J calls and clone size are given by that table; D and trimming were obtained from the DNA. The sample records 150,000 to 200,000 clones, around 89% being singletons. V lost 0 bases, J lost 4 bases, and 2 bases stayed unmatched. The CDR3 extends over 15 amino acids. CDR1 SGHRS and CDR2 YFSETQ come from the germline V gene. Sequencing was carried out using peripheral blood. This clonotype originated in a young man who had recovered from COVID-19. The chain has TRBV5-1 and TRBJ2-2, with TRBD2 identical over 8 bases. The CDR3 here is CASSLAGRGTGELFF. In DNA, the CDR3 is TGCGCCAGCAGCTTGGCCGGGAGGGGCACCGGGGAGCTGTTTTTT.